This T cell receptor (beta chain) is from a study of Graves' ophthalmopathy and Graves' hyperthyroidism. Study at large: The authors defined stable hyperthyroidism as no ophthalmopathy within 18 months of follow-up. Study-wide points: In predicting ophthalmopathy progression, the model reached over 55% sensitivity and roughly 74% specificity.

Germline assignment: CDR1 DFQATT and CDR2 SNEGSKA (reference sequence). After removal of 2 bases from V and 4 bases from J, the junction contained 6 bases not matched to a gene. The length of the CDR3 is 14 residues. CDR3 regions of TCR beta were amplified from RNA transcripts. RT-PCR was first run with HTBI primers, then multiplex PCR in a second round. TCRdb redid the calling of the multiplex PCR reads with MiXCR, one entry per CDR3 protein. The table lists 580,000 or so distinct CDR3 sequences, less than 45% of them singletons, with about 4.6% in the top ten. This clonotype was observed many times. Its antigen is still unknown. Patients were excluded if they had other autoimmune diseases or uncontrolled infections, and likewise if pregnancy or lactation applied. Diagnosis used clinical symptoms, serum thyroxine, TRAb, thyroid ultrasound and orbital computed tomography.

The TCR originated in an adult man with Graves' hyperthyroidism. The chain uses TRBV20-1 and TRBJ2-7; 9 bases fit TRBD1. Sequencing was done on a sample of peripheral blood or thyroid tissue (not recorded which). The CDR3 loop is CSARPRDRVYEQYF. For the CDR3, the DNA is TGCAGTGCTAGACCCCGGGACAGGGTTTACGAGCAGTACTTC.